The clone carrying this T cell receptor (beta chain) was detected ten times or more. The antigen is not known. The authors used template switching to add a universal primer site and gave cDNA unique molecular identifiers. TCRdb processed the 5' RACE reads anew with MiXCR; each CDR3 protein has one entry. The sample lists roughly 570,000 distinct CDR3 sequences; 9.6% were seen once. Looked up from germline, CDR1 is DFQATT and CDR2 is SNEGSKA (reference sequence). The CDR3 spans 12 residues. The V and J ends lost 3 bases and 2 bases respectively, with 4 bases between them. These data belong to a study of identical twins. Study findings and constraints: Researchers reported excess low generation probability among twin-shared out-of-frame alpha sequences.

This sample was shared with a second study, whose subject was yellow fever vaccine responses in identical twins. This second study says: Reportedly, twins' vaccine T cell responses looked partly convergent and partly personalized.

V and J are TRBV20-1 and TRBJ2-2; D gene uncertain. The sample taken for sequencing was PBMCs. The sequence was obtained from a young woman in good health. CDR3 bases: TGCAGTGCTAGGATAAACACCGGGGAGCTGTTTTTT. It codes for CSARINTGELFF.